This T cell receptor beta chain is from a study of shared clonotypes between healthy human individuals. Concerning this clone: What it binds is unknown.

Germline V gene sequence: CDR1 SGHNT, CDR2 YYREEE (reference sequence). With V trimmed by 3 bases and J by 4 bases, 5 bases remained unmatched. CDR3 length: 14 amino acids. General study results and limits: Sequencing depth was expected to influence donor clonotype sharing. Limitation of the genetic and exposure-history diversity represented came from the few donors.

The deep-level immunoSEQ assay was used. Profiling relied on immunoSEQ multiplex PCR, and the TCRdb table lists in-frame clones only, not all of them. The sample lists some 490,000 clones; roughly 80% were seen once. This chain connects TRBV5-4 to TRBJ1-1; 8 bases agree with TRBD1. The TCR was taken from a woman aged 40 to 50 in good health. Some clones in this sample may be carry-over from other donors' samples. The source material was PBMCs. The CDR3 region has the DNA TGTGCCAGCAGCTCGGCCACAGGGGGCACTGAAGCTTTCTTT. Its translation: CASSSATGGTEAFF. The whole variable domain, filled in from reference TRBV5-4 and TRBJ1-1, reads ETGVTQSPTHLIKTRGQQVTLRCSSQSGHNTVSWYQQALGQGPQFIFQYYREEENGRGNFPPRFSGLQFPNYSSELNVNALELDDSALYLCASSSATGGTEAFFGQGTRLTVV.